This record covers a single T cell receptor (beta chain). There are 13 residues in the CDR3. Germline CDR1 is ENHRY and CDR2 is SYGVKD. V lost 7 bases and J lost 8; bases outside the gene matches: 10. These data come from a study of OX40 agonist ivuxolimab in advanced cancers. Study-wide context: Patients were treated with ivuxolimab, an agonistic anti-OX40 (CD134) antibody.

With autoimmune disease history or systemic immunosuppression, patients were excluded. The data were produced by immunoSEQ multiplex PCR, yet TCRdb's version contains in-frame clones alone and is incomplete. The sample has 90,000 to 130,000 clones; around 93% are singletons. This sequence joins TRBV10-3 and TRBJ1-2; 7 positions agree with TRBD1. The source was CD4+ or CD8+ T cells sorted from blood, collected in a trial of the OX40 agonist ivuxolimab. The sequence was collected from an adult with an advanced solid tumor such as melanoma, head and neck, liver or kidney cancer. CDR3 loop: CAITKEGARGYTF. CDR3 in DNA: TGTGCCATCACAAAAGAGGGGGCGAGGGGCTACACCTTC.